This paragraph reports one TCR beta chain. V dropped 3 bases and J dropped 1 base, with 20 bases sitting between them. Germline V CDR1 and CDR2: SGHNT, YYREEE (reference sequence). The CDR3 has 18 residues. This record belongs to a study of T cell changes during pregnancy in multiple sclerosis. Assay: immunoSEQ multiplex PCR; the TCRdb copy retains only in-frame clones and omits some. The profile covers approximately 110,000 clones, with 90% to 95% appearing a single time and 1.5% to 1.7% taken by the ten largest. The specimen was peripheral blood, collected in the third trimester of pregnancy. The clonotype comes from a female donor with multiple sclerosis, enrolled in a pregnancy study. The rearrangement joins TRBV5-4 to TRBJ1-5; D uncertain. CDR3 sequence (DNA): TGTGCCAGCAGCTCGCCCATGAATAGAGGGTTCAGCAATCAGCCCCAGCATTTT. This sequence encodes CASSSPMNRGFSNQPQHF.